The clone carrying this T cell receptor (beta chain) was recorded once. Its target is not known. Germline CDR1 is SGHAT and CDR2 is FQNNGV. The CDR3 spans 13 residues. V gave up 5 bases and J gave up 2 bases, with 9 bases separating them. The time point is: week 11, during vaccination. Every vaccination contained 300 ug of the mutant IDH1 20-mer peptide and was paired with topical imiquimod. New WHO grade 3 or 4 astrocytomas that were IDH1-mutant and ATRX-lost had been found in donors. These data belong to a study of a mutant IDH1 vaccine in newly diagnosed glioma. Overall study context: Onset of vaccination occurred 4-6 weeks following radiotherapy alone, or with temozolomide cycles. Sex distribution of treated patients was roughly 60% male and approximately 38% female; mean age was around 40 years.

Study observations and caveats: Vaccine-induced immune responses were detected in roughly 93% of patients.

Data came from immunoSEQ multiplex PCR; TCRdb stores just in-frame clones and leaves some out. This table has tens of thousands of clones, approximately 84% appearing once. This receptor was identified in a woman between 50 and 59 years old with glioma. The chain recombines TRBV11-2 with TRBJ1-2, with a possible D match to TRBD1 (6 bases). This specimen was PBMCs, taken from a glioma patient whose treatment included an IDH1 peptide vaccine. CDR3 bases: TGTGCCAGCAGCCCAGACAGGAACTATGGCTACACCTTC. Translated: CASSPDRNYGYTF.